One and the same sample provided the 27 T cell receptor beta chains below, sequenced in a study of blood T cell repertoires in COVID-19. The assay was immunoSEQ multiplex PCR, and TCRdb's table has in-frame clones only and misses some. The sample has roughly 64,000 clones, 65% to 90% seen once; the top ten hold around 1.2%. The sequencing input was peripheral blood. The receptors were sampled from a middle-aged man with acute or convalescent COVID-19.

The chain joins TRBV29-1 to TRBJ1-5; 8 nucleotides match TRBD1. The CDR3 length is 14 residues. Germline CDR1 is SQVTM and CDR2 is ANQGSEA. Trimming removed 4 bases from V and 5 bases from J; junction bases left unmatched: 7. The CDR3 region has the DNA TGCAGCGTTGGAGGACAGGGTTTCGATCAGCCCCAGCATTTT. Protein sequence: CSVGGQGFDQPQHF.

In its sample, this clone was seen a few times. The chain recombines TRBV2 with TRBJ1-1; D gene unclear. V was trimmed by 9 bases and J by 7 bases, leaving 21 bases between them. This CDR3 is built from 14 residues. Germline V gene data show CDR1 as SNHLY and CDR2 as FYNNEI. CDR3 loop: CASFLGGWSVEAFF. Here the CDR3 DNA reads TGTGCCAGTTTCCTAGGAGGTTGGAGTGTTGAAGCTTTCTTT.

The CDR3: CASSFTGGLSPLHF. The CDR3, as DNA: TGTGCCAGCAGCTTCACAGGGGGCTTGTCACCCCTCCACTTT. The chain links TRBV7-2 to TRBJ1-6, with 9 positions matching TRBD1. J gave up 10 bases and V 3 bases, and 4 bases lay outside the gene matches. The CDR3 is made up of 14 amino acids. Germline values: CDR1 SGHTA, CDR2 FQGNSA.

The chain is built from TRBV27 and TRBJ1-2, with TRBD1 matching over 8 bases. J was trimmed by 7 bases and V by 3 bases; bases with no gene match: 7. The V gene's germline CDR1 is MNHEY and CDR2 SMNVEV (reference sequence). The CDR3 runs 14 residues. CDR3 DNA sequence: TGTGCCAGCAGTTTTGGACAGGGATTGTTTGGCTACACCTTC. This codes for CASSFGQGLFGYTF.

The V and J genes are TRBV5-1 and TRBJ1-6; D gene unclear. The CDR3 covers 14 residues. Trimming took 4 bases from V and 6 from J, leaving 11 bases between them. Germline CDR1 and CDR2: SGHRS and YFSETQ. The CDR3 DNA reads TGCGCCAGCAGCCTAGGAGGGTTTAATTCACCCCTCCACTTT. It yields the protein CASSLGGFNSPLHF.

The chain couples TRBV7-3 to TRBJ2-1, with 9 bases fitting TRBD2. CDR3 size: 14 residues. Germline CDR1 reads SGHTA; CDR2 reads FQGTGA. V was pared by 1 base and J by 9 bases, with 4 bases of the junction left unmatched. CDR3 residues: CASSLMSGGTEQFF. CDR3 in DNA: TGTGCCAGCAGCTTAATGAGCGGGGGGACTGAGCAGTTCTTC.

The chain joins TRBV19 to TRBJ1-6; 11 nucleotides align to TRBD1. This CDR3 has 16 amino acids. J gave up 10 bases and V 3 bases, and 8 bases lay outside the gene matches. CDR1 LNHDA and CDR2 SQIVND come from the germline V gene (reference sequence). The CDR3 spells CASSIGQGAHGSPLHF. The CDR3 coding sequence is TGTGCCAGTAGTATCGGACAGGGGGCACATGGATCACCCCTCCACTTT.

This clone is a singleton in its sample. This chain links TRBV5-1 with TRBJ2-7; possible D gene TRBD2, 6 bases. Per germline, CDR1 SGHRS and CDR2 YFSETQ. The V end was cut by 1 base, the J end by 4 bases, with 12 bases between. The CDR3 has 14 residues. The CDR3 DNA reads TGCGCCAGCAGCTTGTCACCCGGGGGTTACGAGCAGTACTTC. Amino acids: CASSLSPGGYEQYF. Complete variable domain (other parts from reference TRBV5-1 and TRBJ2-7): KAGVTQTPRYLIKTRGQQVTLSCSPISGHRSVSWYQQTPGQGLQFLFEYFSETQRNKGNFPGRFSGRQFSNSRSEMNVSTLELGDSALYLCASSLSPGGYEQYFGPGTRLTVT.

The chain has TRBV6-1 and TRBJ2-1; D not certain. The CDR3 runs 12 residues. Trimming left V 2 bases short and J 5 bases short, with 4 bases between. Looked up from germline, CDR1 is MNHNS and CDR2 is SASEGT. The CDR3 DNA follows: TGTGCCAGCAGTGAACTAGACAATGAGCAGTTCTTC. Translated: CASSELDNEQFF.

CDR3 region: CSVGDRVDYGYTF. The CDR3 DNA reads as TGCAGCGTTGGGGACAGGGTTGACTATGGCTACACCTTC. The genes are TRBV29-1 and TRBJ1-2; 9 bases are shared with TRBD1. Germline loops: CDR1 SQVTM, CDR2 ANQGSEA. CDR3 length equals 13 residues. V shed 4 bases and J 3 bases; nucleotides not matched to a gene: 3.

The rearrangement uses TRBV5-4 and TRBJ2-7; 10 nucleotides agree with TRBD1. Germline V gene data show CDR1 as SGHNT and CDR2 as YYREEE (reference sequence). Trimming cost V 4 bases and J 3 bases; bases outside gene matches: 10. This CDR3 is built from 16 residues. The CDR3 spells CASSPTSGTGDYEQYF. CDR3 bases: TGTGCCAGCAGCCCGACATCCGGGACAGGGGACTACGAGCAGTACTTC.

This sequence joins TRBV4-2 and TRBJ2-3; D gene ambiguous. The CDR3 is made up of 17 amino acids. Trimming pared 0 bases from V and 2 bases from J, leaving 15 bases between. Germline lookup yields CDR1 LGHNA and CDR2 YNFKEQ. CDR3: CASSQEASGGATDTQYF. The CDR3 coding sequence is TGTGCCAGCAGCCAAGAGGCTTCCGGCGGAGCCACAGATACGCAGTATTTT.

The V gene is TRBV4-1, the J gene TRBJ2-7; D is perhaps TRBD1 (6 bases). The V gene's germline CDR1 is MGHRA and CDR2 YSYEKL. The CDR3 is 16 residues long. Trimming pared 4 bases from V and 0 bases from J, leaving 16 bases between. CDR3 region: CASSLLHRDTSYEQYF. The CDR3 region has the DNA TGCGCCAGCAGCCTCCTCCACCGGGACACCTCCTACGAGCAGTACTTC.

V gene TRBV10-3 combines with J gene TRBJ1-1; 9 bases fit TRBD1. Germline V gene lookup returns CDR1 ENHRY and CDR2 SYGVKD. The CDR3 length is 14 residues. V shed 10 bases and J 1 base; nucleotides not matched to a gene: 7. CDR3 nucleotides: TGTGCCAATTCCGTGGACAGGGGGAACACTGAAGCTTTCTTT. Its translation is CANSVDRGNTEAFF.

V usage is TRBV7-7 and J usage is TRBJ1-2; 10 nucleotides match TRBD1. There are 16 residues in the CDR3. Germline CDR1 is SSHAT and CDR2 is FNYEAQ (reference sequence). V dropped 4 bases and J dropped 8; count of bases not matched to a gene: 13. The CDR3 region is CASSYGQGDLVGGYTF. For the CDR3, the DNA is TGTGCCAGCAGCTATGGACAGGGGGATTTGGTTGGGGGCTACACCTTC.

The V call is TRBV5-5, the J call TRBJ2-3; D is undetermined. Germline V gives CDR1 SGHKS, CDR2 YYEKEE (reference sequence). CDR3 length: 13 amino acids. The V end lost 0 bases, the J end lost 4 bases, and 6 bases lay between the germline ends. The CDR3 sequence: CASSLEAPDTQYF. DNA of the CDR3: TGTGCCAGCAGCTTGGAAGCGCCAGATACGCAGTATTTT.

Only one count was recorded for this clone. V usage is TRBV9 and J usage is TRBJ1-2; D is perhaps TRBD1 (6 bases). This CDR3 is 14 amino acids long. The germline V gene encodes CDR1 SGDLS and CDR2 YYNGEE. V dropped 0 bases and J dropped 7 bases, with 13 bases sitting between them. In DNA form, the CDR3 reads TGTGCCAGCAGCGTAGACAGGGTCGGCGGTGGCTACACCTTC. Its translation is CASSVDRVGGGYTF.

J is TRBJ2-1 and V is TRBV29-1; 10 bases agree with TRBD2. The CDR3 totals 15 residues. The germline V gene has CDR1 SQVTM and CDR2 ANQGSEA. Unmatched junction bases numbered 11, after V lost 6 bases and J lost 6 bases. The CDR3 DNA sequence: TGCAGCGTAGCACCAACTAGCGGGGTTTTCAATGAGCAGTTCTTC. Residues: CSVAPTSGVFNEQFF.

V is TRBV29-1 and J is TRBJ2-5; D possibly corresponds to TRBD2 (7 bases). CDR1 and CDR2 (germline): SQVTM, ANQGSEA. V dropped 7 bases and J dropped 5 bases, with 17 bases sitting between them. The CDR3 runs to 13 residues. CDR3 DNA sequence: TGCAGCGCCTCTGGGGGGGGGCGGGAGACCCAGTACTTC. It specifies CSASGGGRETQYF.

This rearrangement joins TRBV5-4 to TRBJ2-2; D may be TRBD2 (6 bases). The CDR3 extends over 17 amino acids. The V and J ends lost 0 bases and 2 bases respectively, with 14 bases between them. CDR1 is SGHNT and CDR2 is YYREEE in the germline V gene (reference sequence). The DNA for the CDR3 is TGTGCCAGCAGCTTGGCGGGGCAGGGAGGTAACACCGGGGAGCTGTTTTTT. Encoded protein: CASSLAGQGGNTGELFF.

CDR3 residues: CASSFRQGSLNTEAFF. Here the CDR3 DNA reads TGCGCCAGCAGCTTCAGACAGGGCTCCCTGAACACTGAAGCTTTCTTT. The rearrangement joins TRBV5-1 to TRBJ1-1; 7 bases fit TRBD1. J gave up 0 bases and V 2 bases, and 7 bases lay outside the gene matches. Germline V gene lookup returns CDR1 SGHRS and CDR2 YFSETQ. The CDR3 covers 16 residues. Together with reference TRBV5-1 and TRBJ1-1, the CDR3 gives the full variable domain: KAGVTQTPRYLIKTRGQQVTLSCSPISGHRSVSWYQQTPGQGLQFLFEYFSETQRNKGNFPGRFSGRQFSNSRSEMNVSTLELGDSALYLCASSFRQGSLNTEAFFGQGTRLTVV.

The rearrangement links TRBV4-1 to TRBJ2-3, with TRBD2 identical over 7 bases. The CDR3 has 16 amino acids. Unmatched junction bases numbered 11, after V lost 5 bases and J lost 3 bases. Germline V CDR1 and CDR2: MGHRA, YSYEKL. The CDR3 region has the DNA TGCGCCAGCAGCTCCCCTGGGAGGGGTAGGACAGATACGCAGTATTTT. Amino acids: CASSSPGRGRTDTQYF.

This clone was recorded once. V is TRBV9 and J is TRBJ2-5; the match to TRBD2 covers 8 bases. The V gene's germline CDR1 is SGDLS and CDR2 YYNGEE. There are 16 residues in the CDR3. Trimming took 0 bases from V and 2 from J; bases not matched to a gene: 6. CDR3 nucleotides: TGTGCCAGCAGCGTAGCTACGGCGGGGGGTCAAGAGACCCAGTACTTC. Amino acids: CASSVATAGGQETQYF.

The chain uses TRBV24-1 and TRBJ1-5; D is unresolved. Germline V gene lookup returns CDR1 KGHDR and CDR2 SFDVKD. V lost 6 bases, J lost 1 base, and 9 bases lay in between. The length of the CDR3 is 14 residues. CDR3 nucleotide sequence: TGTGCCACCAGTCAGCGGCTCAGCAATCAGCCCCAGCATTTT. It specifies CATSQRLSNQPQHF.

V is TRBV6-5 and J is TRBJ1-1; tentative D call: TRBD1 (5 bases). Trimming pared 5 bases from V and 8 bases from J, leaving 21 bases between. The CDR3 spans 15 residues. The V gene's germline CDR1 is MNHEY and CDR2 SVGAGI. CDR3 region: CASSPPGPAGGEAFF. The DNA of the CDR3 is TGTGCCAGCAGTCCCCCAGGACCCGCCGGGGGGGAAGCTTTCTTT.

Details on this clone: Other DNA sequences in this sample translate to the same CDR3. The chain couples TRBV5-1 to TRBJ1-1; 8 bases line up with TRBD1. The CDR3 extends over 14 amino acids. The V and J ends lost 0 bases and 3 bases, in that order; junction bases with no gene match: 1. CDR1 and CDR2 from the germline V gene are SGHRS and YFSETQ. CDR3 residues: CASSLAGGYTEAFF. In DNA form, the CDR3 reads TGCGCCAGCAGCTTGGCAGGGGGCTACACTGAAGCTTTCTTT.

The chain carries TRBV27 and TRBJ1-1; 7 bases are shared with TRBD1. Trimming removed 7 bases from V and 3 bases from J; junction bases left unmatched: 5. Germline CDR1 MNHEY, CDR2 SMNVEV (reference sequence). The CDR3 is 13 residues long. This CDR3 reads CASIRQGYTEAFF. CDR3 nucleotides: TGTGCCAGCATTCGACAGGGATACACTGAAGCTTTCTTT.